This T cell receptor beta chain was found in a study of T cells in Graves' hyperthyroidism and ophthalmopathy. From RNA transcripts, TCR beta CDR3 regions were amplified. The HTBI set primed first-round TCR CDR3 RT-PCR. TCRdb reprocessed the multiplex PCR reads via MiXCR and lists one record per CDR3 protein. The sample includes hundreds of thousands of distinct CDR3 sequences, about 15% of them seen just once. A Clinical Activity Score of at least 3, a NOSPECS grade of at least 4 and a duration under 3 months were recorded in the ophthalmopathy patients. This clonotype has ten or more counts. Unmatched junction bases numbered 4, after V lost 3 bases and J lost 6 bases. CDR3 size: 16 residues. Germline lookup yields CDR1 MNHEY and CDR2 SVGEGT.

The sequence came from a woman aged 45 to 65 with Graves' ophthalmopathy. The sequenced material came from blood. The chain has TRBV6-2 or TRBV6-3 and TRBJ2-3; 15 bases match TRBD2. The CDR3 protein is CASSYPGLAGGDTQYF. As DNA, the CDR3 is TGTGCCAGCAGTTATCCGGGACTAGCGGGAGGTGATACGCAGTATTTT.